Included here is one T cell receptor (beta chain) sequence, with context. The antigen is undetermined. V gave up 5 bases and J gave up 0 bases, with 10 bases separating them. This CDR3 spans 15 amino acids. Per the germline V gene, CDR1 is LGHNA and CDR2 is YSLEER. A single record per CDR3 protein comes from TCRdb applying MiXCR to the RT-PCR reads. The table lists almost 1,000 distinct CDR3 sequences, 80% of them singletons. This specimen belongs to a study of yellow fever vaccine responses in identical twins. The study's findings and limits: Convergence reportedly seemed to mark part of the twins' vaccine T cell response, with personalization marking the rest.

Sample: T cells from blood (PBMCs), unsorted or a sorted subset (not recorded which), taken before or after yellow fever vaccination (not recorded which). This clonotype was sampled from a female donor who received the yellow fever vaccine. The genes are TRBV4-3 and TRBJ2-2; no firm D call. CDR3 residues: CASSFTQTNTGELFF. Written as DNA, the CDR3 is TGCGCCAGCAGCTTTACGCAGACGAACACCGGGGAGCTGTTTTTT.